This record concerns one T cell receptor (beta chain) sequence. From germline, CDR1 is SGDLS and CDR2 YYNGEE. The V end lost 4 bases, the J end lost 6 bases, and 19 bases lay between the germline ends. The CDR3 sequence is 15 residues long. The sample is drawn from a study of blood T cell repertoires in COVID-19. Across the study: The United States, Italy and Spain provided the acute and convalescent COVID-19 samples. T cells, B-cell-depleted T cells, or PBMCs provided the cDNA or gDNA that served as material.

As originally analysed: Amplification of reference gene primers provided the estimated nucleated cell counts. This table comes from immunoSEQ multiplex PCR, and its TCRdb copy is limited to in-frame clones, with some not included. V and J calls and clone size come straight from that table; D and trimming were deduced from the DNA. The table lists some 170,000 clones, 75% to 90% of them singletons. The sequence was collected from a woman in her sixties with acute or convalescent COVID-19. The sequencing sample was made of peripheral blood. This chain joins TRBV9 and TRBJ1-2, with D perhaps TRBD1 (6 bases). The CDR3 DNA reads TGTGCCAGCAGCCCGATGACAGGACCCGTGAATGGCTACACCTTC. This encodes CASSPMTGPVNGYTF.